The 23 T cell receptor beta chains reported below all come from one sample, sequenced in a study of radiation and T cells in renal cell carcinoma. Described time point: blood 4 weeks post-SBRT, at nephrectomy. Treatment described: 15 Gy SBRT to primary tumor, nephrectomy 4 weeks later. Profiled with immunoSEQ multiplex PCR; TCRdb holds only in-frame clones, not every one. The table records 40,000 to 50,000 clones, roughly 80% of them present only once. This specimen was blood, taken from a patient whose treatment included radiotherapy and nephrectomy. The receptor source for this set is a woman aged 70-85 years with renal cell carcinoma.

V is TRBV5-8 and J is TRBJ2-3; 15 bases are shared with TRBD2. CDR1 is SGHTS and CDR2 is YDEGEE in the germline V gene. V was clipped by 5 bases and J by 5 bases; unmatched bases: 9. The CDR3 runs to 17 residues. CDR3 sequence: CASSRRTSGRAEDTQYF. The CDR3 DNA reads TGTGCCAGCAGTCGTAGGACTAGCGGGAGGGCCGAAGATACGCAGTATTTT.

The chain recombines TRBV28 with TRBJ2-1; 10 bases are shared with TRBD2. Trimming took 6 bases from V and 12 from J; bases not matched to a gene: 17. The CDR3 loop spans 16 amino acids. CDR1 is MDHEN, CDR2 SYDVKM, per germline. The CDR3 is CASRPSGASGRLVQFF. In DNA form, the CDR3 reads TGTGCCAGCAGGCCCTCGGGGGCTAGCGGGAGACTAGTGCAGTTCTTC.

The CDR3 nucleotides are TGTGCCAGCAGCTTAGGTCTCAAGGGGCCCACCTCGACGAACACTGAAGCTTTCTTT. This gives the protein CASSLGLKGPTSTNTEAFF. The chain joins TRBV7-6 to TRBJ1-1; D possibly corresponds to TRBD1 (5 bases). Germline-derived CDR1 and CDR2 are SGHVS and FNYEAQ. This CDR3 region has 19 residues. The V and J ends lost 1 base and 1 base respectively, with 22 bases between them.

The J gene is TRBJ2-7, the V gene TRBV14; unclear D gene. Trimming cost V 4 bases and J 4 bases, with 11 bases left between them. The CDR3 totals 13 residues. In germline, CDR1 is SGHDN, CDR2 FVKESK. The CDR3 loop is CASSPWTEYEQYF. The CDR3 nucleotides read TGTGCCAGCAGCCCTTGGACGGAATACGAGCAGTACTTC.

This clone turned up a few times. The chain links TRBV19 to TRBJ1-1; no definite D call. The V end was cut by 3 bases, the J end by 8 bases, with 10 bases between. This CDR3 is built from 12 residues. Germline loops: CDR1 LNHDA, CDR2 SQIVND (reference sequence). The CDR3 loop is CASSMGDGEAFF. As DNA, the CDR3 is TGTGCCAGTAGTATGGGTGACGGGGAAGCTTTCTTT.

The V and J genes are TRBV11-3 and TRBJ1-1; TRBD1 matches 7 bases. Germline loops: CDR1 SGHNT, CDR2 YENEEA. The J segment lost 8 bases and the V segment lost 5 bases, leaving 5 bases of the junction unmatched. The CDR3 loop spans 12 amino acids. The CDR3 DNA reads TGTGCCAGCAGCCGTCCAGGGGGAGAAGCTTTCTTT. Translated, it gives CASSRPGGEAFF.

J is TRBJ2-5 and V is TRBV14; tentative D call: TRBD1 (5 bases). From germline, CDR1 is SGHDN and CDR2 FVKESK. This CDR3 is built from 14 residues. V lost 6 bases and J 5 bases, leaving 16 bases between the germline ends. The CDR3 here is CASSPTTVRETQYF. The CDR3 DNA sequence: TGTGCCAGCAGTCCTACGACAGTCCGGGAGACCCAGTACTTC.

The V gene is TRBV18, the J gene TRBJ2-2; TRBD1 might be the D (5 bases). V was clipped by 3 bases and J by 0 bases, with 8 bases between them. Germline assignment: CDR1 KGHSH and CDR2 LQKENI. CDR3 size: 15 residues. The CDR3 DNA is TGTGCCAGCTCACCGTTGACAGCGAACACCGGGGAGCTGTTTTTT. Protein sequence: CASSPLTANTGELFF.

The table lists this clone with a count of one. The chain recombines TRBV5-4 with TRBJ2-3, with D perhaps TRBD1 (6 bases). The germline gives CDR1 SGHNT, CDR2 YYREEE (reference sequence). The CDR3 is 15 residues long. Trimming left V 5 bases short and J 2 bases short, with 15 bases between. CDR3 protein: CASRTGTQDTDTQYF. Here the CDR3 DNA reads TGTGCCAGCAGGACCGGGACACAGGACACAGATACGCAGTATTTT.

V is TRBV19 and J is TRBJ1-6, with 7 bases lining up with TRBD1. This CDR3 is 14 amino acids long. V lost 8 bases and J lost 7; bases outside the gene matches: 8. Germline V gene sequence: CDR1 LNHDA, CDR2 SQIVND (reference sequence). The CDR3 coding sequence is TGTGCCAGTTCAATGACAGGGCAGAATTCACCCCTCCACTTT. Its translation: CASSMTGQNSPLHF.

The chain employs TRBV5-1 and TRBJ2-2, with TRBD1 identical over 9 bases. CDR1 is SGHRS and CDR2 is YFSETQ in the germline V gene. After removal of 4 bases from V and 5 bases from J, the junction contained 6 bases not matched to a gene. The CDR3 is 15 residues long. For the CDR3, the DNA is TGCGCCAGCAGCGGTTCCGGGACAGGGACCGGGGAGCTGTTTTTT. Its translation is CASSGSGTGTGELFF.

This sequence joins TRBV5-1 and TRBJ2-2; D unclear. The germline V gene encodes CDR1 SGHRS and CDR2 YFSETQ. This CDR3 comprises 12 residues. Trimming shortened V by 0 bases and J by 8 bases, and 5 bases separated the two germline ends. As DNA, the CDR3 is TGCGCCAGCAGCTTGGTCCCTGGGGAGCTGTTTTTT. This translates into CASSLVPGELFF. The full variable domain, in which reference TRBV5-1 and TRBJ2-2 provide the parts outside the CDR3, is KAGVTQTPRYLIKTRGQQVTLSCSPISGHRSVSWYQQTPGQGLQFLFEYFSETQRNKGNFPGRFSGRQFSNSRSEMNVSTLELGDSALYLCASSLVPGELFFGEGSRLTVL.

The chain recombines TRBV25-1 with TRBJ2-2; D gene ambiguous. With 8 bases removed from V and 1 base from J, the gap between germline ends came to 11 bases. The CDR3 is 14 amino acids. Germline V gene data show CDR1 as MGHDK and CDR2 as SYGVNS. The CDR3 sequence is CASLGTGNTGELFF. The CDR3 DNA reads as TGTGCCAGCCTCGGAACGGGGAACACCGGGGAGCTGTTTTTT. The entire variable domain, with the rest obtained from reference TRBV25-1 and TRBJ2-2, is as follows: EADIYQTPRYLVIGTGKKITLECSQTMGHDKMYWYQQDPGMELHLIHYSYGVNSTEKGDLSSESTVSRIRTEHFPLTLESARPSHTSQYLCASLGTGNTGELFFGEGSRLTVL.

The chain combines TRBV10-1 with TRBJ1-1; a weak D match, TRBD1 (5 bases). Deletions cut 2 bases from V and 4 bases from J, with 11 bases between. Germline V CDR1 and CDR2: WNHNN, SYGVQD (reference sequence). This CDR3 region has 14 residues. The CDR3 sequence: CASSETRGGTEAFF. The DNA for the CDR3 is TGCGCCAGCAGTGAGACAAGGGGAGGCACTGAAGCTTTCTTT.

The chain carries TRBV27 and TRBJ2-3, with TRBD1 matching over 8 bases. The germline V gene encodes CDR1 MNHEY and CDR2 SMNVEV (reference sequence). J was trimmed by 6 bases and V by 3 bases; bases with no gene match: 11. This CDR3 has 16 amino acids. This chain's CDR3 is CASSLSTGALIDTQYF. The CDR3 DNA reads as TGTGCCAGCAGTTTGTCGACAGGGGCGCTGATTGATACGCAGTATTTT.

This chain connects TRBV10-3 to TRBJ2-5, with 9 bases that match TRBD1. Germline V gene lookup returns CDR1 ENHRY and CDR2 SYGVKD. V was clipped by 4 bases and J by 5 bases; unmatched bases: 5. The length of the CDR3 is 14 residues. The CDR3 protein is CAISADRGFETQYF. As DNA, the CDR3 is TGTGCCATCAGTGCGGACAGGGGCTTTGAGACCCAGTACTTC.

This clone turned up a few times. This chain joins TRBV5-1 and TRBJ1-1, with no clear D. Germline V gene lookup returns CDR1 SGHRS and CDR2 YFSETQ. This CDR3 is built from 13 residues. Trimming shortened V by 3 bases and J by 1 base, and 7 bases separated the two germline ends. CDR3: CASSSDGNTEAFF. CDR3 in DNA: TGCGCCAGCAGCTCCGACGGGAACACTGAAGCTTTCTTT.

This chain joins TRBV25-1 and TRBJ2-7; 8 bases match TRBD1. The V segment lost 6 bases and the J segment 3 bases; nucleotides outside the gene matches: 7. There are 14 residues in the CDR3. Germline values: CDR1 MGHDK, CDR2 SYGVNS. This chain's CDR3 is CASSGTGAFYEQYF. Here the CDR3 DNA reads TGTGCCAGCAGCGGGACAGGAGCTTTCTACGAGCAGTACTTC.

This rearrangement joins TRBV11-2 to TRBJ1-3, with a possible D match to TRBD1 (6 bases). The V gene's germline CDR1 is SGHAT and CDR2 FQNNGV. V was pared by 5 bases and J by 0 bases, with 14 bases between. CDR3 length: 16 residues. CDR3 sequence: CASSEQGVYSGNTIYF. Written as DNA, the CDR3 is TGTGCCAGCAGCGAACAGGGAGTTTACTCTGGAAACACCATATATTTT.

A single count supports this clone. The chain combines TRBV2 with TRBJ1-1; 7 positions match TRBD1. Germline values: CDR1 SNHLY, CDR2 FYNNEI. The CDR3 contains 13 residues. The V and J ends lost 7 bases and 4 bases, in that order; junction bases with no gene match: 6. CDR3 bases: TGTGCCAGCACTAAGGGGGCCCCCACTGAAGCTTTCTTT. It codes for CASTKGAPTEAFF.

This clone was seen only a few times. The CDR3 DNA reads TGTGCCAGCTCACCCCCGGGGCTCGATTCACTCCAGTTCTTC. Amino acids: CASSPPGLDSLQFF. The rearrangement joins TRBV18 to TRBJ2-1; D possibly uses TRBD1 or TRBD2 (5 bases each). The V gene lost 3 bases and the J gene lost 13 bases, with 19 bases spanning the gap. Germline lookup yields CDR1 KGHSH and CDR2 LQKENI. The CDR3 runs to 14 residues. Filled out from reference TRBV18 and TRBJ2-1, the complete variable domain reads NAGVMQNPRHLVRRRGQEARLRCSPMKGHSHVYWYRQLPEEGLKFMVYLQKENIIDESGMPKERFSAEFPKEGPSILRIQQVVRGDSAAYFCASSPPGLDSLQFFGPGTRLTVL.

The V call is TRBV10-2, the J call TRBJ1-5, with 9 nucleotides matching TRBD1. Trimming cost V 6 bases and J 5 bases; bases outside gene matches: 2. The germline V gene encodes CDR1 WSHSY and CDR2 SAAADI. The CDR3 loop spans 13 amino acids. CDR3 DNA sequence: TGCGCCAGCAGCACAGGGGGCGATCAGCCCCAGCATTTT. Translation gives CASSTGGDQPQHF.

This sequence joins TRBV11-3 and TRBJ2-7, with 10 bases matching TRBD2. This CDR3 is built from 16 residues. Trimming cost V 5 bases and J 0 bases; bases outside gene matches: 7. Germline V gene lookup returns CDR1 SGHNT and CDR2 YENEEA. The CDR3 DNA reads TGTGCCAGCAGCCCCAATAGCGGGAGGACCTCCTACGAGCAGTACTTC. Translation: CASSPNSGRTSYEQYF.